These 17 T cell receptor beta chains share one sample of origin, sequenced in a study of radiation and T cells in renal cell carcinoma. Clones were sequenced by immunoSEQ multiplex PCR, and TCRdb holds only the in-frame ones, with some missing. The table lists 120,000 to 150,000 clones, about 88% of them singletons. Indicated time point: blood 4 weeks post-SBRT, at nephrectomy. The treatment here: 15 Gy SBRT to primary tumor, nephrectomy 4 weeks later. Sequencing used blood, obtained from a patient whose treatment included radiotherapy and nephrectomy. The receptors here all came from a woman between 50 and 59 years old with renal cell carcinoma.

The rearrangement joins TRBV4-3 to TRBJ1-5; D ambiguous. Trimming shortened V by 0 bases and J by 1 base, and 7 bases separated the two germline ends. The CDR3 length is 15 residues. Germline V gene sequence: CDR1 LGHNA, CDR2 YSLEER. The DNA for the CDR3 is TGCGCCAGCAGCCAAGATGTACAGAGCAATCAGCCCCAGCATTTT. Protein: CASSQDVQSNQPQHF.

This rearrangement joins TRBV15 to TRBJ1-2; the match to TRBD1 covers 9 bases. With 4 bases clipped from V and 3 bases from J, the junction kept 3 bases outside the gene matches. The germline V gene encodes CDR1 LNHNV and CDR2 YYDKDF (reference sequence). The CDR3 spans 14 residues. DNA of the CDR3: TGTGCCACCAGCAAACGGGACAGGGACTATGGCTACACCTTC. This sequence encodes CATSKRDRDYGYTF. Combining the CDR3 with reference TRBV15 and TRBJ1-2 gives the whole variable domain DAMVIQNPRYQVTQFGKPVTLSCSQTLNHNVMYWYQQKSSQAPKLLFHYYDKDFNNEADTPDNFQSRRPNTSFCFLDIRSPGLGDTAMYLCATSKRDRDYGYTFGSGTRLTVV.

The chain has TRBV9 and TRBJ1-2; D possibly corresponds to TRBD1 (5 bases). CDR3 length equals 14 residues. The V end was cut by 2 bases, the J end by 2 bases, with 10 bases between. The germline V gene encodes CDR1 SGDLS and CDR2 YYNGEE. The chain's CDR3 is CASSVGAGNYGYTF. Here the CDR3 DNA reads TGTGCCAGCAGCGTTGGGGCCGGAAACTATGGCTACACCTTC. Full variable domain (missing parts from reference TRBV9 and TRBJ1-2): DSGVTQTPKHLITATGQRVTLRCSPRSGDLSVYWYQQSLDQGLQFLIQYYNGEERAKGNILERFSAQQFPDLHSELNLSSLELGDSALYFCASSVGAGNYGYTFGSGTRLTVV.

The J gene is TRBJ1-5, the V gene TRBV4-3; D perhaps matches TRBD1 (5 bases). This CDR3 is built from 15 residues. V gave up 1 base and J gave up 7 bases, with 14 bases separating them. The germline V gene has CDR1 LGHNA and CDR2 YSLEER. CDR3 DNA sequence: TGCGCCAGCAGCCAAGTGAATGGGGGGGGACAGCCCCAGCATTTT. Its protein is CASSQVNGGGQPQHF.

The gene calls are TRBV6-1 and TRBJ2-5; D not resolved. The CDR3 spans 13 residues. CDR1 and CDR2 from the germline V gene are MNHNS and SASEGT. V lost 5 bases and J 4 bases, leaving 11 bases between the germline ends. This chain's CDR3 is CASSPQTPETQYF. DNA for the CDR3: TGTGCCAGCAGTCCCCAAACCCCAGAGACCCAGTACTTC.

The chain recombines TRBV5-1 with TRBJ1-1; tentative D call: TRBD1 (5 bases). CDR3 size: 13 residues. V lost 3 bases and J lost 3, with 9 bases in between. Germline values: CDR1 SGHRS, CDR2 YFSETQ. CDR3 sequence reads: CASSSGDDTEAFF. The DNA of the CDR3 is TGCGCCAGCAGCTCCGGGGACGACACTGAAGCTTTCTTT.

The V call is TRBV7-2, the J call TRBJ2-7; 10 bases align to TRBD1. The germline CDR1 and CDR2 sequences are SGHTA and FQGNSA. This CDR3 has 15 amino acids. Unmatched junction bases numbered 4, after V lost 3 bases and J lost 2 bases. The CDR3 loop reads CASSFGTGATYEQYF. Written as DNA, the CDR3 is TGTGCCAGCAGCTTCGGGACAGGGGCGACCTACGAGCAGTACTTC.

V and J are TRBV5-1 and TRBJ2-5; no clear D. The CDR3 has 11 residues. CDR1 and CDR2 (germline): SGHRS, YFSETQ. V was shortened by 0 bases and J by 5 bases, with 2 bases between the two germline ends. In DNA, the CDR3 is TGCGCCAGCAGCTTGGATGAGACCCAGTACTTC. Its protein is CASSLDETQYF.

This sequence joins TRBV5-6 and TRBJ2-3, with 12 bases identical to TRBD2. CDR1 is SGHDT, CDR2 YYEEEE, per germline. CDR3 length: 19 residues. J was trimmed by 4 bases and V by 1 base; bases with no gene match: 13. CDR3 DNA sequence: TGTGCCAGCAGCTTGACCCTAGCGGGGGGGCCGAGTATGGCAGATACGCAGTATTTT. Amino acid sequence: CASSLTLAGGPSMADTQYF.

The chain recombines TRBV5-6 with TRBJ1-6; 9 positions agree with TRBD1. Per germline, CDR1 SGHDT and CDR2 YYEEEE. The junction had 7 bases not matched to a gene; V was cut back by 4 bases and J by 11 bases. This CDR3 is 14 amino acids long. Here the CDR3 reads CASSLSGTGTPLHF. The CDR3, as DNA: TGTGCCAGCAGCCTTTCCGGGACAGGGACACCCCTCCACTTT.

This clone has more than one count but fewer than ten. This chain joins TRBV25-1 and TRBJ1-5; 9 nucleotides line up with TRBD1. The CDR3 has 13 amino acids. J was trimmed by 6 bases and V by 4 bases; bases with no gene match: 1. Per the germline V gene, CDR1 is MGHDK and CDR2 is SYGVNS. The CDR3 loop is CASSGTGVQPQHF. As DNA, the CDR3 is TGTGCCAGCAGTGGGACAGGGGTTCAGCCCCAGCATTTT.

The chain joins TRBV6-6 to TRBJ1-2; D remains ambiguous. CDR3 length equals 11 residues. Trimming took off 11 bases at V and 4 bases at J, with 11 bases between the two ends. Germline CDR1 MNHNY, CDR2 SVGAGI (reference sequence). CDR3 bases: TGTGCCGCGACCGGCGGCTATGGCTACACCTTC. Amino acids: CAATGGYGYTF.

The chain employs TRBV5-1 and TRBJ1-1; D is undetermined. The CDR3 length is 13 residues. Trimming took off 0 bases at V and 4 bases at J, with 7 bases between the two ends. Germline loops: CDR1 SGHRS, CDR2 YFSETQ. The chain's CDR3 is CASSLGPGTEAFF. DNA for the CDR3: TGCGCCAGCAGCTTGGGTCCAGGCACTGAAGCTTTCTTT.

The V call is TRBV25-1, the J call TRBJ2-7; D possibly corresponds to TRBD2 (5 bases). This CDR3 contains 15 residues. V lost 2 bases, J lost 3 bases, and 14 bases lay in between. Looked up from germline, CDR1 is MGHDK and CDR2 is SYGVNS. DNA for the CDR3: TGTGCCAGCAGTGAAGGAGGCGCCCCCTACTACGAGCAGTACTTC. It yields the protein CASSEGGAPYYEQYF.

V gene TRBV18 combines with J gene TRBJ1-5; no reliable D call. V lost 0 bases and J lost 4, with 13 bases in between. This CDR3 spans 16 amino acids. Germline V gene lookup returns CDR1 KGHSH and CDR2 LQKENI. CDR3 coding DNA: TGTGCCAGCTCACCACCAGGCGAAAGCCCGAATCAGCCCCAGCATTTT. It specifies CASSPPGESPNQPQHF.

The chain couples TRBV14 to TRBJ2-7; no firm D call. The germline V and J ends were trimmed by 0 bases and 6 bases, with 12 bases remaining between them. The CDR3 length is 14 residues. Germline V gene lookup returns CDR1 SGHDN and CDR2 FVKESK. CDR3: CASSQDLSGSEQYF. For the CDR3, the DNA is TGTGCCAGCAGCCAAGATTTATCTGGGTCCGAGCAGTACTTC.

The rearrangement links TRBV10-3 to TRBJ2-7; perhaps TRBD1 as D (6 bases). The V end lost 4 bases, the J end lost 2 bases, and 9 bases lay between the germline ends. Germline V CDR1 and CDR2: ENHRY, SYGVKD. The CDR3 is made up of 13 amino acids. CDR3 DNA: TGTGCCATCAGTGTCCAGGGGCCCTACGAGCAGTACTTC. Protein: CAISVQGPYEQYF.